This T cell receptor (beta chain) stems from a study of T-cell reconstitution after alpha-beta-depleted transplantation in children. Study-wide results and limits: Some patients owed their high day-60 TCRbeta diversity to surviving recipient T cells and thymic progenitors. About two months after transplant, alpha-beta T cells reportedly came from several hundred expanded graft clones. Most T-cell counts and diversity one year after the transplant came from T cells that were newly produced.

Germline CDR1 and CDR2: ENHRY and SYGVKD. The CDR3 runs to 17 residues. Trimming removed 8 bases at V and 5 bases at J, with 27 bases between. For this clonotype: Its matching antigen is unknown.

Preparation of the TCRbeta library used unique molecular identifiers. TCRdb ran MiXCR on the PCR reads and lists one entry per CDR3 protein. The table has approximately 980,000 distinct CDR3 sequences, around 30% seen once. This chain links TRBV10-3 with TRBJ2-5; either TRBD1 or TRBD2 may fit D (5 bases each). The material sequenced was PBMCs, mostly from graft donor cells, taken 360 days after TCRalphabeta/CD19-depleted stem cell transplant. The source is a boy younger than two who had a stem cell transplant for SCID, so the T cells may come from the graft donor. In DNA form, the CDR3 reads TGTGCCATCGGCGAGGGTGGCAGGACCCCGTGGGGGGAGACCCAGTACTTC. Translating it yields CAIGEGGRTPWGETQYF.